A single sample is the source of the 2 T cell receptor beta chains below, sequenced in a study of cytomegalovirus exposure and HLA in healthy donors. Profiling relied on immunoSEQ multiplex PCR, and the TCRdb table lists in-frame clones only, not all of them. The sample records a few hundred thousand clones, roughly 90% being singletons. The source material was PBMCs. These receptors were collected from a woman under 30 in good health and CMV-seronegative.

This clone was observed a single time. The V call is TRBV29-1, the J call TRBJ1-2; a weak D match, TRBD1 (5 bases). Trimming removed 0 bases from V and 7 bases from J, with 21 bases in between. Germline-derived CDR1 and CDR2 are SQVTM and ANQGSEA. The CDR3 has 16 residues. This CDR3 reads CSVEDLFWGAESGYTF. The CDR3 region has the DNA TGCAGCGTTGAAGATCTTTTCTGGGGCGCGGAAAGTGGCTACACCTTC.

This sequence joins TRBV5-1 and TRBJ2-5, with 7 bases lining up with TRBD2. Germline CDR1 and CDR2: SGHRS and YFSETQ. The CDR3 runs 14 residues. V shed 4 bases, J shed 5 bases, and the junction held 8 bases outside the gene matches. The CDR3 here is CASSPGGLGETQYF. CDR3 bases: TGCGCCAGCAGCCCGGGGGGATTGGGGGAGACCCAGTACTTC. Complete variable domain (other parts from reference TRBV5-1 and TRBJ2-5): KAGVTQTPRYLIKTRGQQVTLSCSPISGHRSVSWYQQTPGQGLQFLFEYFSETQRNKGNFPGRFSGRQFSNSRSEMNVSTLELGDSALYLCASSPGGLGETQYFGPGTRLLVL.